This T cell receptor (beta chain) appears in the sequencing data of a study of regulatory T cells in long-lasting Graves disease. The V gene lost 1 base and the J gene lost 1 base, with 5 bases spanning the gap. CDR1 and CDR2 (germline): MDHEN, SYDVKM. This CDR3 has 13 residues. Time point described: persistent/refractory GD, antithyroid drugs over 5 years with positive TRAb. Preparation of the TCR library used RNA extracted from PBMCs. This clonotype came up many times. Combining iRepertoire HTBI primers with Arm-PCR of CDR3 regions, the authors built TCR beta libraries. TCRdb recomputed calls from the multiplex PCR reads with MiXCR, one row per CDR3 protein. Of more than 300,000 distinct CDR3 sequences in the sample, roughly a fifth are singletons; the top ten hold less than 30%.

The origin of this receptor is a female donor with Graves disease. The chain is built from TRBV28 and TRBJ2-7, with unresolved D. Sequenced here: peripheral blood mononuclear cells (PBMCs), sampled when the disease was refractory, from a patient treated with antithyroid drugs. The CDR3 spells CASSLFISYEQYF. The CDR3 DNA follows: TGTGCCAGCAGTTTATTTATTTCCTACGAGCAGTACTTC.